This TCR beta chain comes out of a study of radiation and T cells in renal cell carcinoma (TCRdb year 2020). Context from the whole study: Samples were obtained from a clinical trial, in which 15 Gy stereotactic body radiation therapy was delivered to primary renal cell carcinomas and nephrectomy was performed 4 weeks later. Across all 50 or so samples, several million unique CDR3 nucleotide sequences, encoding roughly 2,600,000 unique CDR3 amino acid sequences, were identified. In total, 50 to 55 samples, comprising around 26 tumors and 27 peripheral blood samples, were subjected to TCR beta sequencing. Overall results and qualifications from the work: Top tumor clonotypes rose in blood from baseline to 2 weeks post-radiation, then contracted by 4 weeks, suggesting transient expansion of tumor-resident clones. With a single-armed trial design, the study had no way to address how radiation dose or scheduling affects the TCR repertoire. Because pretreatment tumor biopsies were not available, the baseline intratumoral presence of clonotypes could not be determined. Dynamics of the blood repertoire were not tracked past 4 weeks after treatment.

Taken from the germline V gene (reference sequence), the CDR1 and CDR2 loops are LNHDA and SQIVND. From cysteine to phenylalanine, the CDR3 is 16 amino acids long. Only CDR3 DNA is held: 48 bases, read in frame from base 1. The germline V end is reduced by 5 bases and the J end by 4 bases; junction bases left unmatched: 10. This clone was found once. It has no known antigen specificity. Within one base of it there is no much larger clone, and no base qualities were kept. Following the manufacturer's recommendations, the immunoSEQ kit was used to generate TCR beta libraries from genomic DNA. For library preparation, a first multiplex PCR was performed with proprietary primers, followed by a second PCR in which unique barcodes were added, and bead cleanups were performed after each round. Each sample batch included a kit-provided positive control reaction and a negative control reaction. The final libraries were assessed on an Agilent 4200 TapeStation D1000 ScreenTape, pooled by volume, and quantified by qPCR. Sequencing was performed on an Illumina NextSeq500 using a MidOutput 150-cycle cartridge, with 156 Read1 cycles, 15 Index1 cycles, and the kit custom primers. The pooled library was loaded at about 1 pM, with a roughly 20% PhiX control spiked in. From the authors' description of their analysis: Vendor-processed data were analyzed in R, and a clonotype was defined as all T cells sharing the same CDR3 nucleotide sequence. For clone abundance analyses, frequencies were normalized to the 10,000 most abundant clones per sample. Public T cell clones, averaging fewer than five per sample, were removed before analysis. Tumor-enriched clonotypes and baseline blood-enriched clonotypes were defined as those with an abundance difference of at least 32-fold between compartments. A beta-binomial differential abundance model was used to identify clonotypes that expanded or contracted between blood time points. The Baroni-Urbani and Buser coefficient was used to measure tumor-blood repertoire similarity, and groups were compared with two-tailed Wilcoxon tests in R. TCRdb provides this immuneACCESS table in a form limited to in-frame rearrangements. Some clones are lacking; in checked studies, under half of them reflect an unresolved V gene, and why the rest are absent is not known. V and J calls plus clone size are reproduced from that table; the DNA served to infer D and trimming. For this sample there are about 130,000 clones; approximately 90% appear just once. 5% to 6% of the sample is in the top ten clones.

According to the study, the label for this sample's time point signals: blood 2 weeks post-SBRT. The meaning of the sample's treatment or condition label: 15 Gy SBRT to primary tumor, nephrectomy 4 weeks later. Serial peripheral blood from radiation-treated patients was sampled at baseline, 2 weeks and 4 weeks after SBRT to track tumor-enriched clonotypes. All patients had renal cell carcinoma with clear cell pathology. Genomic DNA for TCR sequencing was prepared using the QIAamp DNA Blood Mini Kit (Qiagen). The analyses included only samples that passed all quality control checks. The origin of this receptor is a woman in her seventies with renal cell carcinoma. This chain joins TRBV19 to TRBJ1-2; the central 10 bases match TRBD1. The starting material was blood, obtained from a patient whose treatment included radiotherapy and nephrectomy. The CDR3 protein sequence reads: CASSLTGTGVRYGYTF. The nucleotide sequence is TGTGCCAGTAGTCTCACCGGGACAGGGGTCCGCTATGGCTACACCTTC.